This T cell receptor beta chain derives from a study of OX40 agonist ivuxolimab in advanced cancers. In the study overall: Patients were dosed intravenously with ivuxolimab at 0.01 to 10 mg/kg every 2 weeks. A mean age of around 66 years, range about 20 to 85, was recorded, and roughly 80% were male.

Notes on the study in general: At doses 0.1 to 3.0 mg/kg, CD4+ and CD8+ clones expanded.

Patients with a history of autoimmune disease or on systemic immunosuppression were excluded. The data were produced by immunoSEQ multiplex PCR, yet TCRdb's version contains in-frame clones alone and is incomplete. Here the sample spans around 35,000 clones, 86% being singletons. The V and J ends lost 4 bases and 8 bases respectively, with 14 bases between them. This CDR3 has 13 residues. Germline V CDR1 and CDR2: SGHDN, FVKESK. With respect to this clone: What it recognizes is unknown.

Sample: CD4+ or CD8+ T cells sorted from blood, taken in a trial of the OX40 agonist ivuxolimab. The chain joins TRBV14 to TRBJ1-2; D call uncertain. This receptor was identified in an adult with an advanced solid tumor such as melanoma, head and neck, liver or kidney cancer. The CDR3 DNA is TGTGCCAGCAGCCCCTGGGTTACCGGCGGCTACACCTTC. Translated: CASSPWVTGGYTF.